This section outlines one T cell receptor beta chain sequence together with its context. The target antigen is unknown. Generated by immunoSEQ multiplex PCR, the TCRdb table keeps only in-frame clones and is missing some. In the table there are 90,000 or so clones, about four fifths of which are singletons. From germline, CDR1 is MNHNS and CDR2 SASEGT. V lost 2 bases and J lost 2, with 14 bases in between. This CDR3 region has 16 residues. The data belong to a study of radiotherapy plus CTLA-4 blockade in lung cancer. Across the study: Objective responses were recorded in 15% to 20% of patients, with disease control recorded in about 30%.

The study, taken as a whole, reports: Response, reportedly, was best predicted by interferon-beta along with early blood T cell clone dynamics.

This chain joins TRBV6-1 and TRBJ2-3, with D unclear. Here the sequenced sample was peripheral blood, taken from a patient treated with radiotherapy plus ipilimumab. This TCR was sampled from a human donor with non-small cell lung cancer who had stable disease on radiotherapy plus ipilimumab. The CDR3 nucleotides are TGTGCCAGCAGTGAATCGGGTCTGATCTTCACAGATACGCAGTATTTT. This sequence encodes CASSESGLIFTDTQYF.